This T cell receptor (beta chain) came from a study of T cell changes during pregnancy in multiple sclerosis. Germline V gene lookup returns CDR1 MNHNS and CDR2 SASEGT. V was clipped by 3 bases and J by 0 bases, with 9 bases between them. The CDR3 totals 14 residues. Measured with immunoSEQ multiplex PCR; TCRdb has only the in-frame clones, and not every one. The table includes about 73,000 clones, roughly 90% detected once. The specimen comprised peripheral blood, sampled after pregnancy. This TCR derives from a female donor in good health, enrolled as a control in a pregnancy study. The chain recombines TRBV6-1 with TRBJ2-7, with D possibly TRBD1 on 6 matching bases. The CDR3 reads CASSDRGFSYEQYF. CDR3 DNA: TGTGCCAGCAGTGACAGGGGTTTCTCCTACGAGCAGTACTTC.